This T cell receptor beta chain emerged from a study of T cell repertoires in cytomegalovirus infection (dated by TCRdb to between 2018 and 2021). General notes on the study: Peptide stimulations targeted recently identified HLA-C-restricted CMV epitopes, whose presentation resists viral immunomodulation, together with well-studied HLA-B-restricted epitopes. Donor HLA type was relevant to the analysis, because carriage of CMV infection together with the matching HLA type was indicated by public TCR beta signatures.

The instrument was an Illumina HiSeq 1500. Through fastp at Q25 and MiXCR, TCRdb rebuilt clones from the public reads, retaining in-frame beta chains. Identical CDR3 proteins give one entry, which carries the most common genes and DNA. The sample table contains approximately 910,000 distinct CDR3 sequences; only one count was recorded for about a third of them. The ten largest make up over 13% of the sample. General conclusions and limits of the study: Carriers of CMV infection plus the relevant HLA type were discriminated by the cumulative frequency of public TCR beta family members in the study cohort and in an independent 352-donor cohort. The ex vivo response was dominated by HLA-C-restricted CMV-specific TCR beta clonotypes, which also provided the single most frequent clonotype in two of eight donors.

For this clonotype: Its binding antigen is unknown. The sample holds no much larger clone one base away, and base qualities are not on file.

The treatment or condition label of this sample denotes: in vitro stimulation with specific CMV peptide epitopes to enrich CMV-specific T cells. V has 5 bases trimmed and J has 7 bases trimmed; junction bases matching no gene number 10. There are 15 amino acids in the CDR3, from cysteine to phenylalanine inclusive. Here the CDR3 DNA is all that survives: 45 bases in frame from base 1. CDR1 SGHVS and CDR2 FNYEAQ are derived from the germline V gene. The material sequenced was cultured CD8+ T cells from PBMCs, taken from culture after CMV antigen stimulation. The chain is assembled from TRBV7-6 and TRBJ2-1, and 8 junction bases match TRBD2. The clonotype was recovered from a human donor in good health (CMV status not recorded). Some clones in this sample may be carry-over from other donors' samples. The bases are TGTGCCAGCAGCCCCAGCGGGGGACCTTTGAATGAGCAGTTCTTC. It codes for CASSPSGGPLNEQFF.